This T cell receptor (beta chain) derives from a study of T cells in Graves' hyperthyroidism and ophthalmopathy. As for the study in general: The authors collected peripheral blood at initial diagnosis, before any treatment.

Exclusion followed for patients with uncontrolled infection, other autoimmune disease, pregnancy or lactation. Germline V CDR1 and CDR2: SEHNR, FQNEAQ (reference sequence). The V and J ends lost 4 bases and 8 bases, in that order; junction bases with no gene match: 7. This CDR3 contains 16 residues. This clonotype was seen at least ten times. What was amplified from RNA transcripts were TCR beta CDR3 regions. HTBI primers were the set used in a first-round RT-PCR of the TCR CDR3. TCRdb passed the multiplex PCR reads through MiXCR, listing each CDR3 protein once. Among a few hundred thousand distinct CDR3 sequences, about 13% were seen once, and the ten largest hold roughly 8.3%.

The rearrangement joins TRBV7-9 to TRBJ2-4; 14 nucleotides line up with TRBD2. The specimen sequenced was blood. This receptor was identified in a young woman with Graves' hyperthyroidism. The CDR3 region is CASSSTSGRATDIQYF. CDR3 DNA sequence: TGTGCCAGCAGCTCGACTAGCGGGAGGGCTACGGACATTCAGTACTTC.